There are a few counts of the clone carrying this T cell receptor (beta chain). Its antigen is unknown. Through Arm-PCR of CDR3 regions and iRepertoire HTBI primers, TCR beta libraries were built. Via MiXCR, TCRdb re-called the multiplex PCR reads, giving one row per CDR3 protein. The sample consists of 300,000 to 500,000 distinct CDR3 sequences, around 21% of them appearing once. This record comes from a study of regulatory T cells in long-lasting Graves disease. About the research overall: The term persistent Graves' disease signified upward of 5 years on antithyroid drugs with positive TSH receptor antibodies. The study's findings and limits: Favored gene segments in persistent disease were TRBV28, TRBJ1-2 and TRBJ2-5.

Time point of the sample: persistent/refractory GD, antithyroid drugs over 5 years with positive TRAb. PBMCs were the source of the RNA used for TCR sequencing. There are 14 residues in the CDR3. Per the germline V gene, CDR1 is SEHNR and CDR2 is FQNEAQ (reference sequence). Deletions cut 5 bases from V and 2 bases from J, with 12 bases between. This TCR came from a female donor with Graves disease. The material sequenced was peripheral blood mononuclear cells (PBMCs), taken when the disease was refractory, from a patient treated with antithyroid drugs. V and J are TRBV7-9 and TRBJ1-1; D unresolved. DNA of the CDR3: TGTGCCAGCAGCCCTCAGGCAACCAACACTGAAGCTTTCTTT. It yields the protein CASSPQATNTEAFF.